Listed below are T cell receptor beta chains from one sample, sequenced in a study of cytomegalovirus exposure and HLA in healthy donors. Repertoires were generated with immunoSEQ multiplex PCR, while TCRdb's copy carries only in-frame clones and drops some. Here the sample spans roughly 160,000 clones, approximately 81% being singletons. Sequencing was done on a sample of PBMCs. The receptors were sampled from a woman aged 25-40 years in good health and CMV-seropositive. Both conserved end residues are part of each CDR3. A D gene is named only where the DNA matches it firmly. Clone size is shown for a subset of rows, as once, few, many or a class of expanded clone.

clone_size j_call v_call d_call cdr3_nt cdr3_aa
. TRBJ1-1 TRBV10-3 . TGTGCCATCAGTGAGTCGAGCCCCGGACGGGGGACTGAAGCTTTCTTT CAISESSPGRGTEAFF
. TRBJ1-6 TRBV6-1 . TGTGCCAGCAGTGAACGCGGGGGCAGCTATAATTCACCCCTCCACTTT CASSERGGSYNSPLHF
. TRBJ2-5 TRBV5-1 TRBD2 TGCGCCAGCAGCTTGGGTGGCGGGGGAGAAGAGACCCAGTACTTC CASSLGGGGEETQYF
. TRBJ2-4 TRBV2 TRBD2 TGTGCCAGCAGTGAACTAGCGGTTCAAAGGTACTTC CASSELAVQRYF
few TRBJ1-1 TRBV2 . TGTGCCAGCAGTGAACTTCCACAGAACACTGAAGCTTTCTTT CASSELPQNTEAFF
. TRBJ1-3 TRBV7-8 TRBD1 TGTGCCAGCAGCCCCCAAGGGGGCGCGTGGGGAAACACCATATATTTT CASSPQGGAWGNTIYF
. TRBJ1-1 TRBV19 . TGTGCCAGTGTTCCCGCACCGATAGGGGCTGGCACTGAAGCTTTCTTT CASVPAPIGAGTEAFF
. TRBJ1-2 TRBV5-1 . TGCGCCAGCAGCTTGTCAGGGTTGGCTCCCCCTAACTATGGCTACACCTTC CASSLSGLAPPNYGYTF
. TRBJ2-3 TRBV7-9 TRBD1 TGTGCCAGCAGGCATCAGCGAGGACAGGGACCAGATACGCAGTATTTT CASRHQRGQGPDTQYF
. TRBJ2-5 TRBV5-4 . TGTGCCAGCAGCTTGGATAAGACCCAGTACTTC CASSLDKTQYF
few TRBJ2-6 TRBV4-3 TRBD2 TGCGCCAGCAGCCAAGTAGCGGGGGGGGCTGGGGCCAACGTCCTGACTTTC CASSQVAGGAGANVLTF
. TRBJ2-3 TRBV5-1 TRBD1 TGCGCCAGCAGCTTGGGAGGGACAGGGGGAGCAGATACGCAGTATTTT CASSLGGTGGADTQYF
. TRBJ1-2 TRBV6-5 TRBD1 TGTGCCAGCAGTCTCCCCGGGACAGGGAATGGCTACACCTTC CASSLPGTGNGYTF
few TRBJ1-3 TRBV28 . TGTGCCAGCAGTTCGCTGGCCGGGACACTATATTTT CASSSLAGTLYF
few TRBJ2-3 TRBV10-3 . TGTGCCATCAGTGAGGGACAGCCCGGGTTGGATACGCAGTATTTT CAISEGQPGLDTQYF
. TRBJ2-7 TRBV5-1 . TGCGCCAGCGGATCCTCTTTCCCCGGGGATGGGGAGCAGTACTTC CASGSSFPGDGEQYF
. TRBJ2-5 TRBV5-5 . TGTGCCAGCAGCCCATTTTTGACAGTAGTTCCGGAGACCCAGTACTTC CASSPFLTVVPETQYF
. TRBJ2-1 TRBV30 TRBD2 TGTGCCTGGAGTCCCACTAGCGGGGGATACAATGAGCAGTTCTTC CAWSPTSGGYNEQFF
. TRBJ2-1 TRBV11-3 . TGTGCCAGCAGCTTAGGCGGGGCAAGCTCCTACAATGAGCAGTTCTTC CASSLGGASSYNEQFF
. TRBJ2-5 TRBV11-2 TRBD1 TGTGCCAGCAGCTTGGCTGGACAGGGGCGAAAGACCCAGTACTTC CASSLAGQGRKTQYF
. TRBJ2-3 TRBV4-1 TRBD2 TGCGCCAGCAGCCAGCCGGACCTAGCGGGGGCAGGCACAGATACGCAGTATTTT CASSQPDLAGAGTDTQYF
. TRBJ1-3 TRBV4-3 . TGCGCCAGCAGCCTGGGGGGTTCTGGAAACACCATATATTTT CASSLGGSGNTIYF
. TRBJ2-3 TRBV5-1 . TGCGCCAGCAGCTTGTATAGCACAGATACGCAGTATTTT CASSLYSTDTQYF
. TRBJ2-5 TRBV28 TRBD2 TGTGCCAGCAGATTGGGACTAGCGAGCACCGAGACCCAGTACTTC CASRLGLASTETQYF
. TRBJ2-7 TRBV5-6 . TGTGCCAGCAGGTACAGGGATGGCTACGAGCAGTACTTC CASRYRDGYEQYF
. TRBJ2-2 TRBV27 TRBD2 TGTGCCAGCAGTTTGGTCGGACTAGCGGCATCCGGGGAGCTGTTTTTT CASSLVGLAASGELFF
. TRBJ1-1 TRBV9 . TGTGCCAGCAGCGTAGGGGCAGGGCACACTGAAGCTTTCTTT CASSVGAGHTEAFF
. TRBJ2-1 TRBV4-2 TRBD2 TGTGCCAGCAGCCAAGAAGAACTCCCACTAGCGGGGTTACCCTCCTACAATGAGCAGTTCTTC CASSQEELPLAGLPSYNEQFF
. TRBJ1-5 TRBV18 TRBD1 TGTGCCAGCTCAACAGGGGGGGCCAATCAGCCCCAGCATTTT CASSTGGANQPQHF
. TRBJ2-1 TRBV2 . TGTGCCAGCCTCCGGGACATAGACAATGAGCAGTTCTTC CASLRDIDNEQFF
. TRBJ1-4 TRBV6-6 . TGTGCCAGCGCCTCCAGGGTTAATGAAAAACTGTTTTTT CASASRVNEKLFF
few TRBJ2-1 TRBV5-6 . TGTGCCAGCAGCTTAACACAGGGTTCAAACTACAATGAGCAGTTCTTC CASSLTQGSNYNEQFF
. TRBJ2-7 TRBV25-1 . TGTGCCAGCAGTTTGGGGGCTTTATTCTACGAGCAGTACTTC CASSLGALFYEQYF
. TRBJ2-5 TRBV27 TRBD1 TGTGCCAGCGGACAGGGTAGGGAGACCCAGTACTTC CASGQGRETQYF
. TRBJ1-2 TRBV14 TRBD1 TGTGCCAGCAGCCAAGAGACAGGGTATGGCTACACCTTC CASSQETGYGYTF
few TRBJ2-3 TRBV11-1 TRBD1 TGTGCCAGCAGCTCGGGACAGGGGATTGGGTGGGGGACCCCAGATACGCAGTATTTT CASSSGQGIGWGTPDTQYF
. TRBJ2-2 TRBV11-2 TRBD2 TGTGCCAGCAGCTTATACCCCGGGGGGGAGGACACCGGGGAGCTGTTTTTT CASSLYPGGEDTGELFF